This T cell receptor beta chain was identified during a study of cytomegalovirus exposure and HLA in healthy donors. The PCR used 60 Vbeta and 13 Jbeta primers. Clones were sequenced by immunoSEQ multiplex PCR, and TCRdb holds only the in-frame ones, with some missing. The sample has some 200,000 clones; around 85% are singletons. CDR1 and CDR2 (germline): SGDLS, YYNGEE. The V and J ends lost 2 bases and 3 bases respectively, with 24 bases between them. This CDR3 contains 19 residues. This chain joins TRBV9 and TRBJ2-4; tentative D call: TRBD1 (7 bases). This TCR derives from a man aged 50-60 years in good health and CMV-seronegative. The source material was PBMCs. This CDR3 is CASSVRDGNRGTDKNIQYF. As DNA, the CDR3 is TGTGCCAGCAGCGTTAGAGATGGGAATCGGGGGACAGACAAAAACATTCAGTACTTC.